The 15 T cell receptor beta chains below all came from one sample that was sequenced in a study of human T cells and chemical hapten exposure. Indicated time point: patch test 1, 2 weeks after DPC sensitization. Treatment of the sample: therapeutic diphenylcyclopropenone sensitization with weekly scalp DPC. MiXCR, applied by TCRdb to the RACE reads, yields one record per CDR3 protein. Of tens of thousands of distinct CDR3 sequences in the sample, about 11% were seen once. The sample consisted of whole blood, taken in connection with sensitization to the hapten diphenylcyclopropenone (DPC). Receptor source: a man in his forties with alopecia areata. Some clones in this sample may be carry-over from other donors' samples.

The V and J genes are TRBV5-4 and TRBJ2-1, with 7 bases identical to TRBD1. The CDR3 covers 15 residues. J was trimmed by 2 bases and V by 2 bases; bases with no gene match: 4. In germline, CDR1 is SGHNT, CDR2 YYREEE (reference sequence). CDR3 protein: CASSFDRATYNEQFF. CDR3 DNA sequence: TGTGCCAGCAGCTTCGACAGGGCGACCTACAATGAGCAGTTCTTC.

This clonotype was detected many times. The genes are TRBV28 and TRBJ1-2; possibly TRBD1 for D (5 bases). V dropped 8 bases and J dropped 3 bases, with 10 bases sitting between them. Germline CDR1 is MDHEN and CDR2 is SYDVKM. The CDR3 runs 12 residues. Written as DNA, the CDR3 is TGTGCCAGCCTGGGGCGGGACTATGGCTACACCTTC. Translating gives CASLGRDYGYTF.

This clonotype showed up just a few times. The chain employs TRBV20-1 and TRBJ1-1, with D maybe TRBD1 (5 bases). CDR1 and CDR2 (germline): DFQATT, SNEGSKA (reference sequence). The germline V and J ends were trimmed by 0 bases and 5 bases, with 16 bases remaining between them. The CDR3 runs 15 residues. The CDR3 reads CSARDRAGPGTEAFF. The DNA for the CDR3 is TGCAGTGCTAGAGATCGTGCAGGGCCAGGGACTGAAGCTTTCTTT.

This clonotype was counted many times. V gene TRBV20-1 combines with J gene TRBJ1-5; D is unresolved. Germline V gene sequence: CDR1 DFQATT, CDR2 SNEGSKA (reference sequence). Trimming left V 3 bases short and J 0 bases short, with 3 bases between. The CDR3 sequence is 12 residues long. The CDR3 is CSASSSNQPQHF. In nucleotides, the CDR3 is TGCAGTGCTAGTAGTAGCAATCAGCCCCAGCATTTT.

The sample holds many counts of this clonotype. The CDR3 region has the DNA TGTGCCAGCAGCGCGGGGGATTCCTATGGCTACACCTTC. It translates to CASSAGDSYGYTF. The chain recombines TRBV9 with TRBJ1-2; D perhaps matches TRBD1 (5 bases). CDR1 SGDLS and CDR2 YYNGEE come from the germline V gene. The CDR3 totals 13 residues. Trimming removed 3 bases from V and 4 bases from J, with 10 bases in between.

In its sample, this clonotype was seen many times. The V call is TRBV5-1, the J call TRBJ1-1, with D perhaps matching TRBD1 (6 bases). CDR3 length: 15 residues. The V and J ends lost 3 bases and 5 bases respectively, with 17 bases between them. Per the germline V gene, CDR1 is SGHRS and CDR2 is YFSETQ. CDR3 loop: CASSSRGAGETEAFF. DNA for the CDR3: TGCGCCAGCAGCTCGCGGGGGGCAGGGGAGACTGAAGCTTTCTTT. Complete variable domain (other parts from reference TRBV5-1 and TRBJ1-1): KAGVTQTPRYLIKTRGQQVTLSCSPISGHRSVSWYQQTPGQGLQFLFEYFSETQRNKGNFPGRFSGRQFSNSRSEMNVSTLELGDSALYLCASSSRGAGETEAFFGQGTRLTVV.

This clonotype was observed a few times. This chain uses TRBV14 with TRBJ2-3; 9 bases map to TRBD2. The CDR3 covers 13 residues. Losses at the gene ends were 4 bases for V and 5 bases for J; bases not matched to a gene: 1. Germline CDR1 reads SGHDN; CDR2 reads FVKESK. DNA of the CDR3: TGTGCCAGCAGCCTTAGCGGGAGAGATACGCAGTATTTT. Amino acids: CASSLSGRDTQYF. Together with reference TRBV14 and TRBJ2-3, the CDR3 gives the full variable domain: EAGVTQFPSHSVIEKGQTVTLRCDPISGHDNLYWYRRVMGKEIKFLLHFVKESKQDESGMPNNRFLAERTGGTYSTLKVQPAELEDSGVYFCASSLSGRDTQYFGPGTRLTVL.

This clonotype has at least ten counts. The V call is TRBV20-1, the J call TRBJ2-4; no definite D call. CDR3 length: 17 residues. Between the trimmed V and J ends, which lost 5 bases and 1 base, there was a span of 21 bases. Per the germline V gene, CDR1 is DFQATT and CDR2 is SNEGSKA (reference sequence). CDR3 DNA: TGCAGTGCTCCCCTTTCGCAAGCAATGGGGGCCAAAAACATTCAGTACTTC. The encoded protein is CSAPLSQAMGAKNIQYF.

This clonotype was seen many times. The chain recombines TRBV27 with TRBJ1-1; perhaps TRBD1 as D (6 bases). The V and J ends lost 6 bases and 0 bases respectively, with 17 bases between them. The CDR3 totals 16 residues. CDR1 is MNHEY, CDR2 SMNVEV, per germline (reference sequence). This CDR3 reads CASRGRGGGMNTEAFF. The CDR3 DNA sequence: TGTGCCAGCAGGGGCAGAGGGGGAGGGATGAACACTGAAGCTTTCTTT.

This clonotype occurred a few times. As DNA, the CDR3 is TGTGCCAGCAGCGGTGGGGGCCTAGTAAAGTACGTC. It specifies CASSGGGLVKYV. The V and J genes are TRBV9 and TRBJ2-7, with a weak D call TRBD1 (6 bases). Germline V gives CDR1 SGDLS, CDR2 YYNGEE. With 3 bases removed from V and 11 bases from J, the gap between germline ends came to 15 bases. The CDR3 runs to 12 residues.

The chain is built from TRBV27 and TRBJ2-5; D remains unclear. Germline values: CDR1 MNHEY, CDR2 SMNVEV (reference sequence). Between the trimmed V and J ends, which lost 2 bases and 4 bases, there was a span of 8 bases. The CDR3 is 13 residues long. In nucleotides, the CDR3 is TGTGCCAGCAGTTTAATGCCGGGAGAGACCCAGTACTTC. Translation: CASSLMPGETQYF.

Ten or more counts support this clonotype. The chain links TRBV28 to TRBJ1-1; D possibly corresponds to TRBD1 (6 bases). Germline CDR1 is MDHEN and CDR2 is SYDVKM. V shed 1 base and J shed 3 bases, with 9 bases lying between them. CDR3 size: 14 residues. CDR3 coding DNA: TGTGCCAGCAGTTTATACAGGGTCGACACTGAAGCTTTCTTT. Amino acid sequence: CASSLYRVDTEAFF.

This sequence joins TRBV28 and TRBJ1-1, with a possible D match to TRBD1 (5 bases). In germline, CDR1 is MDHEN, CDR2 SYDVKM. V was clipped by 8 bases and J by 3 bases, with 19 bases between them. This CDR3 has 15 residues. In DNA form, the CDR3 reads TGTGCCAGCCTGGGGGGGGGTGCCGGATACACTGAAGCTTTCTTT. Amino acids: CASLGGGAGYTEAFF.

This clonotype appeared many times. This chain links TRBV6-2 or TRBV6-3 with TRBJ2-7, with D possibly called TRBD1 or TRBD2 (5 bases each). Trimming left V 6 bases short and J 0 bases short, with 9 bases between. The germline V gene encodes CDR1 MNHEY and CDR2 SVGEGT. The CDR3 is made up of 13 amino acids. CDR3 region: CASSPGRSYEQYV. DNA of the CDR3: TGTGCCAGCAGCCCGGGACGCTCCTACGAGCAGTACGTC.

This clonotype was found a few times. The chain links TRBV29-1 to TRBJ2-3, with D hard to call. The V end lost 6 bases, the J end lost 6 bases, and 13 bases lay between the germline ends. The CDR3 has 12 amino acids. Germline loops: CDR1 SQVTM, CDR2 ANQGSEA. CDR3 residues: CSVDSVGDTQYF. DNA of the CDR3: TGCAGCGTCGACTCCGTGGGGGATACGCAGTATTTT.